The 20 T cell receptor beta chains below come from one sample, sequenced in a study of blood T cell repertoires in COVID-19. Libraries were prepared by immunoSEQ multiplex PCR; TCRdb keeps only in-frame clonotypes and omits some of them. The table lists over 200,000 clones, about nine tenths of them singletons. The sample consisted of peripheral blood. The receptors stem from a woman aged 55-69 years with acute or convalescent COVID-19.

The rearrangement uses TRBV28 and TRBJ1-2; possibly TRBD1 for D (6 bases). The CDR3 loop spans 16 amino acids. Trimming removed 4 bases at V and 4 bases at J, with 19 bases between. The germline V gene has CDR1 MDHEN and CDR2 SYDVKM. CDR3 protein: CASSYRGGEGLYGYTF. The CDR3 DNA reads TGTGCCAGCAGTTACCGAGGGGGAGAAGGGCTCTATGGCTACACCTTC.

The CDR3 region is CASSSNRMDGYTF. The CDR3 bases are TGCGCCAGCAGCTCCAACAGGATGGACGGCTACACCTTC. V is TRBV10-1 and J is TRBJ1-2; tentative D call: TRBD1 (5 bases). The ends were cut back, 6 bases at V and 8 bases at J, with 16 bases in the middle. This CDR3 comprises 13 residues. The germline CDR1 and CDR2 sequences are WNHNN and SYGVQD (reference sequence).

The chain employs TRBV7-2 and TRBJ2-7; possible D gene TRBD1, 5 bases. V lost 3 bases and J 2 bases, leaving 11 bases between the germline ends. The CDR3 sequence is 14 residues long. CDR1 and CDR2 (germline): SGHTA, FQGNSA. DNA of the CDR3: TGTGCCAGCAGCTTTGGTGGGGCGACCTACGAGCAGTACTTC. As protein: CASSFGGATYEQYF.

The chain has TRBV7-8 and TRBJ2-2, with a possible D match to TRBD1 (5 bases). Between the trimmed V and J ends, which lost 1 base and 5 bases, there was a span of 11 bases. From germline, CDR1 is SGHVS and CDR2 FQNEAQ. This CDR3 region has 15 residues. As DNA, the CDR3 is TGTGCCAGCAGCTTAGGCAGGGTCGGGACCGGGGAGCTGTTTTTT. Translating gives CASSLGRVGTGELFF.

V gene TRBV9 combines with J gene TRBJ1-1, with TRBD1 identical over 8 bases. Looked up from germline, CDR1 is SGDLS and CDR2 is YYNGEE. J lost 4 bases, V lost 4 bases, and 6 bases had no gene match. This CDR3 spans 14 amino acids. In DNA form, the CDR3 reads TGTGCCAGCAGCCCACAGGGGGTGGTCACTGAAGCTTTCTTT. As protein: CASSPQGVVTEAFF.

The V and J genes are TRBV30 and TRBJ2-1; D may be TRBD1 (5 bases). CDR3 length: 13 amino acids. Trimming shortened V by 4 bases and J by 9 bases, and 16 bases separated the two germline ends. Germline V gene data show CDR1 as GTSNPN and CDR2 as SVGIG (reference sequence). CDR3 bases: TGTGCCTGGATAAGGGGAAGGGTAGGTGAGCAGTTCTTC. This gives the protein CAWIRGRVGEQFF.

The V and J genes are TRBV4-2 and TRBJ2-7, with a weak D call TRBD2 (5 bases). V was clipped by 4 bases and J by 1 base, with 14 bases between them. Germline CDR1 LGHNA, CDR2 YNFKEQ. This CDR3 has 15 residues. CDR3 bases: TGTGCCAGCAGCCTTTCCCACGGGGAATCCTACGAGCAGTACTTC. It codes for CASSLSHGESYEQYF.

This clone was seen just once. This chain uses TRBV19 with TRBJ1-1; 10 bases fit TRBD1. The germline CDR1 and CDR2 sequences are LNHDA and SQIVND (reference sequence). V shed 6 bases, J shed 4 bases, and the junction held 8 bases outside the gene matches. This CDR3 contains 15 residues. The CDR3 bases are TGTGCCAGTAGATCTTCAGGACAGGGGGTCACTGAAGCTTTCTTT. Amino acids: CASRSSGQGVTEAFF.

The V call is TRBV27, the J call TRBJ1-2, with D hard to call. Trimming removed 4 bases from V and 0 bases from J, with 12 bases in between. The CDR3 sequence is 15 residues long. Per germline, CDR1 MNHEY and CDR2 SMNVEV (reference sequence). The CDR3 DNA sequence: TGTGCCAGCAGTTGGGCAAAGAAGGCTAACTATGGCTACACCTTC. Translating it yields CASSWAKKANYGYTF.

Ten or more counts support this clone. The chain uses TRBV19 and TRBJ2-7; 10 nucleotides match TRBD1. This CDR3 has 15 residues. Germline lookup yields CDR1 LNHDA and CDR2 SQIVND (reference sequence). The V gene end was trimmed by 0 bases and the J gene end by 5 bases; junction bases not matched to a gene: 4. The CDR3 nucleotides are TGTGCCAGTAGTATAGAGGCAGGGACAGGGGACGAGCAGTACTTC. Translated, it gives CASSIEAGTGDEQYF.

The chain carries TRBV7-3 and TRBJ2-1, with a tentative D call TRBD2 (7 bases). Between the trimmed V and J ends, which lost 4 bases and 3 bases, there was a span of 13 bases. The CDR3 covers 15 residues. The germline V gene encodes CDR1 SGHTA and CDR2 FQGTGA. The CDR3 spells CASSSRGGGYNEQFF. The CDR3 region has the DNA TGTGCCAGCAGCTCCCGGGGAGGGGGCTACAATGAGCAGTTCTTC.

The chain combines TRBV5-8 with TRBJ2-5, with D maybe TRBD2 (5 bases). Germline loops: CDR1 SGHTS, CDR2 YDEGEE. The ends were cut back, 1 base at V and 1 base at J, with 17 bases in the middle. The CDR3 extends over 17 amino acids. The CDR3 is CASSLRTASRLQETQYF. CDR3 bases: TGTGCCAGCAGCTTGAGGACTGCCAGTCGGCTCCAAGAGACCCAGTACTTC.

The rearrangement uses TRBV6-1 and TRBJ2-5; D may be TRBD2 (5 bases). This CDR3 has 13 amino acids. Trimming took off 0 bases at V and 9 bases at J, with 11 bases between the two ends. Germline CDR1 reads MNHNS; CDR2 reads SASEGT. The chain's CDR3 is CASSEAPWRAQYF. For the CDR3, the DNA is TGTGCCAGCAGTGAAGCCCCCTGGCGGGCCCAGTACTTC.

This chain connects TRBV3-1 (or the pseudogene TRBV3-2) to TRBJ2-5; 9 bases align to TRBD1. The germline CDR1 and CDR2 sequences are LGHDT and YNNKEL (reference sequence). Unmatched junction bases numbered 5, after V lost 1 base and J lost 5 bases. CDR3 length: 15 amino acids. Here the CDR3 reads CASSQGDRDPETQYF. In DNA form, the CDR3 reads TGTGCCAGCAGCCAAGGGGACAGGGACCCGGAGACCCAGTACTTC.

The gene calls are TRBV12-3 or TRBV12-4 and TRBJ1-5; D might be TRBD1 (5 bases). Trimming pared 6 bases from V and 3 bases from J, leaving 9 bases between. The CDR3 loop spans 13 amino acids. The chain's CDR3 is CASRRGLNQPQHF. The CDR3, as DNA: TGTGCCAGCAGAAGGGGACTCAATCAGCCCCAGCATTTT.

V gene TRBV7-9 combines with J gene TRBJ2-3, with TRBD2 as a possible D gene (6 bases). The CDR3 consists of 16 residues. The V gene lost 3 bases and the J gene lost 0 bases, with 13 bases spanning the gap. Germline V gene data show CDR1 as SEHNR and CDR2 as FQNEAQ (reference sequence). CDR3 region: CASSFWDSGSTDTQYF. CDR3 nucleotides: TGTGCCAGCAGCTTTTGGGATAGCGGAAGCACAGATACGCAGTATTTT.

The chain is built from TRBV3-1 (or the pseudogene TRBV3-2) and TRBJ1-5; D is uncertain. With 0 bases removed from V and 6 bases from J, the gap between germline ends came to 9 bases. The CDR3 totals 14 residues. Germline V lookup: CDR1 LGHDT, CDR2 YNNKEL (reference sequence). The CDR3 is CASSQDEGGQPQHF. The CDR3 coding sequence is TGTGCCAGCAGCCAAGACGAAGGAGGTCAGCCCCAGCATTTT.

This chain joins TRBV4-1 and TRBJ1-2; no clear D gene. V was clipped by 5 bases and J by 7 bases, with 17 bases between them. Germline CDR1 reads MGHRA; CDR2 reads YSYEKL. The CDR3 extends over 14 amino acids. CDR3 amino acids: CASSEPLPSAGYTF. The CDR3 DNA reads TGCGCCAGCAGCGAGCCTCTTCCGAGTGCTGGCTACACCTTC.

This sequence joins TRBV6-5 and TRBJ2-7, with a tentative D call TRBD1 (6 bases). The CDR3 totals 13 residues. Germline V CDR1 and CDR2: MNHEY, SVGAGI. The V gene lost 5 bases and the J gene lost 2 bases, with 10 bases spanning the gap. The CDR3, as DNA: TGTGCCAGCAGTCCCAACAGGGCCTACGAGCAGTACTTC. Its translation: CASSPNRAYEQYF.

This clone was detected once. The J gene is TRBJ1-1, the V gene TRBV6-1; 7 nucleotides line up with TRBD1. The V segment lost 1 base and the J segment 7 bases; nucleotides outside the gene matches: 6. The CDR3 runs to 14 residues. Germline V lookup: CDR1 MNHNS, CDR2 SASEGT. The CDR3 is CASSEDGDRDEAFF. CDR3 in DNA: TGTGCCAGCAGTGAAGATGGGGACAGAGATGAAGCTTTCTTT.